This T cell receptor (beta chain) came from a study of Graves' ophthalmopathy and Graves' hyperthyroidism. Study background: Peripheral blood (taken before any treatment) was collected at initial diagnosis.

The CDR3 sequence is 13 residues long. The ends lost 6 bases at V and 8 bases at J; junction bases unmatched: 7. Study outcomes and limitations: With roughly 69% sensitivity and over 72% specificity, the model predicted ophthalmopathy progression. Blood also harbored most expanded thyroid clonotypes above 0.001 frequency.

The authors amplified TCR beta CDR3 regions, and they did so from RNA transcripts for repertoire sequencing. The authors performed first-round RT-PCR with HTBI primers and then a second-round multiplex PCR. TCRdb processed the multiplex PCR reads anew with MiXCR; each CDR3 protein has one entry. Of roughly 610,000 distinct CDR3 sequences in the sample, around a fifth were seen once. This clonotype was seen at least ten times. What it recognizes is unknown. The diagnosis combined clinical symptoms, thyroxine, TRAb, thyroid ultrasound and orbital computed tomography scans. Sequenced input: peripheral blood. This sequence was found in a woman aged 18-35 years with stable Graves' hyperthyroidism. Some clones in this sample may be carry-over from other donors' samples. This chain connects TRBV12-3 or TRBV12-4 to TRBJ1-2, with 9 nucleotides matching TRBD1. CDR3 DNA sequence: TGTGCCAGCAGCCCGGACAGGGGCCTAGGCTACACCTTC. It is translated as CASSPDRGLGYTF.